This T cell receptor beta chain was sequenced in a study of early T cells in non-severe SARS-CoV-2 infection. Overall study context: From unsorted whole blood, bulk RNA was sequenced, and the chains remained unpaired.

Germline V gives CDR1 SGDLS, CDR2 YYNGEE. Deletions cut 0 bases from V and 3 bases from J, with 7 bases between. The CDR3 has 14 residues. As part of library construction, unique molecular identifiers were attached to individual cDNA molecules. MiXCR, run by TCRdb on the 5' RACE reads, gives a single entry per CDR3 protein. This sample has tens of thousands of distinct CDR3 sequences; 3.5% to 5% occur once, and the top ten carry 4% to 4.5%. General study points: Lookups in VDJdb leaned toward anti-spike CD8 responses and missed private and CD4 specificities.

This clonotype was detected ten times or more. Its antigen is unidentified. This TCR was sampled from an adult who was a healthcare worker with PCR-confirmed SARS-CoV-2 infection or an uninfected control (not recorded which). Material for sequencing was whole blood. The rearrangement joins TRBV9 to TRBJ1-3; no firm D call. Here the CDR3 DNA reads TGTGCCAGCAGCGTAGGGCAATTTGGAAACACCATATATTTT. Translating it yields CASSVGQFGNTIYF.